The 11 T cell receptor beta chains presented below share a single source sample, sequenced in a study of T cells after yellow fever vaccination. TCRdb reprocessed the 5' RACE reads via MiXCR and lists one record per CDR3 protein. This table holds 300,000 or so distinct CDR3 sequences, around 10% found once. The specimen comprised CD4+ T cells sorted from PBMCs, sampled 5 days after the yellow fever booster vaccination. All receptors come from a man between 18 and 29 years old who received the YFV17D yellow fever vaccine.

This clonotype appeared a few times. The gene calls are TRBV6-5 and TRBJ1-6; 7 bases agree with TRBD1. Germline CDR1 and CDR2: MNHEY and SVGAGI. There are 15 residues in the CDR3. Unmatched junction bases numbered 12, after V lost 6 bases and J lost 10 bases. The CDR3 nucleotides are TGTGCCAGCAGCCGAGTACAGGGGCCGGCATCACCCCTCCACTTT. It encodes CASSRVQGPASPLHF.

This clonotype has just a few counts. J is TRBJ2-1 and V is TRBV11-2; D not certain. With 8 bases removed from V and 0 bases from J, the gap between germline ends came to 8 bases. Germline V gives CDR1 SGHAT, CDR2 FQNNGV. CDR3 length: 13 residues. In nucleotides, the CDR3 is TGTGCCAGCTCGGAGAGCTCCTACAATGAGCAGTTCTTC. Protein: CASSESSYNEQFF.

This clonotype was detected a few times. The rearrangement uses TRBV7-2 and TRBJ1-2; 9 positions agree with TRBD1. The CDR3 is 14 amino acids. Germline loops: CDR1 SGHTA, CDR2 FQGNSA. The V segment lost 5 bases and the J segment 8 bases; nucleotides outside the gene matches: 9. The CDR3 protein is CASSQGQGYGGYTF. DNA of the CDR3: TGTGCCAGCAGCCAAGGACAGGGGTATGGCGGCTACACCTTC. The full variable domain, in which reference TRBV7-2 and TRBJ1-2 provide the parts outside the CDR3, is GAGVSQSPSNKVTEKGKDVELRCDPISGHTALYWYRQSLGQGLEFLIYFQGNSAPDKSGLPSDRFSAERTGGSVSTLTIQRTQQEDSAVYLCASSQGQGYGGYTFGSGTRLTVV.

In its sample, this clonotype was seen a few times. The rearrangement uses TRBV20-1 and TRBJ2-3, with D perhaps TRBD1 (6 bases). Between the trimmed V and J ends, which lost 6 bases and 3 bases, there was a span of 13 bases. The CDR3 has 13 amino acids. Germline V lookup: CDR1 DFQATT, CDR2 SNEGSKA (reference sequence). CDR3 protein: CSAHPQGTDTQYF. CDR3 coding DNA: TGCAGTGCCCATCCCCAGGGGACAGATACGCAGTATTTT.

This clonotype was detected many times. CDR3 region: CASSKLEYNEQFF. The CDR3 DNA sequence: TGTGCCAGCAGCAAGCTCGAGTACAATGAGCAGTTCTTC. The chain employs TRBV6-2 or TRBV6-3 and TRBJ2-1; no clear D. The CDR3 totals 13 residues. Trimming stripped 6 bases from V and 4 bases from J, with 10 bases between. The germline V gene has CDR1 MNHEY and CDR2 SVGEGT.

The V gene is TRBV5-5, the J gene TRBJ2-1; D might be TRBD1 or TRBD2, each matching 5 bases. V was clipped by 4 bases and J by 9 bases, with 20 bases between them. The germline V gene encodes CDR1 SGHKS and CDR2 YYEKEE (reference sequence). CDR3 size: 15 residues. The CDR3 protein is CASSPVERGLGEQFF. Here the CDR3 DNA reads TGTGCCAGCAGCCCCGTTGAACGGGGCTTGGGTGAGCAGTTCTTC.

Ten or more counts support this clonotype. This sequence joins TRBV4-2 and TRBJ2-5; D uncertain. The CDR3 is 13 amino acids. V was clipped by 3 bases and J by 2 bases, with 7 bases between them. CDR1 is LGHNA and CDR2 is YNFKEQ in the germline V gene. As DNA, the CDR3 is TGTGCCAGCAGCCACCCCTTACAAGAGACCCAGTACTTC. Protein product: CASSHPLQETQYF.

This clonotype occurred a few times. A much larger clone is a single base away; this may be a read error. This chain joins TRBV28 and TRBJ1-1; D is undetermined. The germline V and J ends were trimmed by 3 bases and 3 bases, with 5 bases remaining between them. The germline CDR1 and CDR2 sequences are MDHEN and SYDVKM. This CDR3 has 12 residues. CDR3 nucleotides: TGTGCCAGCAGTTTGGCTCACACTGAAGCTTTCTTT. Its protein product is CASSLAHTEAFF.

This clonotype was seen ten or more times. The chain recombines TRBV4-1 with TRBJ2-4; TRBD1 aligns across 7 bases. Germline lookup yields CDR1 MGHRA and CDR2 YSYEKL. CDR3 length equals 15 residues. The trim removed 4 bases at V and 3 bases at J, leaving 6 bases unmatched. The CDR3 loop reads CASSPVGQLKNIQYF. The CDR3 DNA sequence: TGCGCCAGCAGCCCAGTGGGACAGCTCAAAAACATTCAGTACTTC.

This clonotype was picked up a small number of times. The chain joins TRBV6-5 to TRBJ1-1; D uncertain. Between the trimmed V and J ends, which lost 0 bases and 1 base, there was a span of 9 bases. The CDR3 sequence is 15 residues long. Germline loops: CDR1 MNHEY, CDR2 SVGAGI. The CDR3 DNA reads as TGTGCCAGCAGTTACTCGTTCAGTCCGAACACTGAAGCTTTCTTT. Its translation: CASSYSFSPNTEAFF.

The rearrangement uses TRBV18 and TRBJ2-3; the D is unclear. This CDR3 has 12 residues. CDR1 and CDR2 from the germline V gene are KGHSH and LQKENI. Trimming took 6 bases from V and 2 from J, leaving 6 bases between them. The CDR3 DNA reads as TGTGCCAGCTCCTACAACACAGATACGCAGTATTTT. As protein: CASSYNTDTQYF.